This record looks at one T cell receptor (beta chain) sequence and its context. Its antigen is undetermined. Clones were sequenced by immunoSEQ multiplex PCR, and TCRdb holds only the in-frame ones, with some missing. The sample lists tens of thousands of clones, about 88% seen once, with more than 3% in the top ten. This CDR3 is built from 14 residues. V dropped 4 bases and J dropped 4; count of bases not matched to a gene: 5. CDR1 SQVTM and CDR2 ANQGSEA come from the germline V gene. Repertoires were sampled repeatedly during chemoradiotherapy. This sample was included in a study of chemoradiotherapy in HPV16-positive cancers. Notes on the study in general: The functional HPV-specific definition rests on just a couple of HPV16-positive patients. Candidate HPV-specific clones and E7-related TCR motifs grew in tumor during treatment. For HPV16-positive patients, expanding HPV-responsive T cells associated with longer recurrence-free survival.

This TCR was sampled from a human donor with HPV-associated anogenital cancer. Here the sequenced sample was blood, taken from a patient who underwent chemoradiotherapy. This sequence joins TRBV29-1 and TRBJ1-1; 11 bases are a match to TRBD1. CDR3 sequence reads: CSVAFGTGGTEAFF. DNA of the CDR3: TGCAGCGTTGCCTTCGGGACAGGGGGCACTGAAGCTTTCTTT. The complete variable domain, with remaining parts taken from reference TRBV29-1 and TRBJ1-1, reads SAVISQKPSRDICQRGTSLTIQCQVDSQVTMMFWYRQQPGQSLTLIATANQGSEATYESGFVIDKFPISRPNLTFSTLTVSNMSPEDSSIYLCSVAFGTGGTEAFFGQGTRLTVV.